This T cell receptor (beta chain) was obtained from a study of T cells after yellow fever vaccination. Study in general: SMART-Seq v4 Ultra Low Input served to prepare low-cell-number fractions.

A few counts support this clonotype. No antigen is known for it. Study results and limitations: Abundant contaminating clonotypes from the bulk population could appear in FACS-sorted repertoires.

Trimming left V 0 bases short and J 5 bases short, with 17 bases between. The CDR3 runs 16 residues. CDR1 and CDR2 (germline): MNHEY, SVGEGT. In making TCR cDNA, 5'RACE template switching added a universal primer site and UMIs to it. TCRdb re-called the 5' RACE reads with MiXCR, one entry per CDR3 protein. This table holds around 350,000 distinct CDR3 sequences, 6% to 8% found once. Here the sequenced sample was PBMCs, taken 5 days after the yellow fever booster vaccination. The V and J genes are TRBV6-2 or TRBV6-3 and TRBJ2-7, with D hard to call. This clonotype was obtained from a man between 25 and 39 years old who received the YFV17D yellow fever vaccine. This chain's CDR3 is CASSYSSGDSRDEQYF. The CDR3 DNA follows: TGTGCCAGCAGTTACTCGAGTGGCGATAGTAGGGACGAGCAGTACTTC.